Listed here is a single T cell receptor (beta chain). The antigen is undetermined. Patients with Susac syndrome showed fulfilment of recently defined diagnostic criteria for definite or probable disease. Negative magnetic isolation gave CD8+ and CD4+ cells; FACS enriched CD8+ TEMRA. This record comes from a study of CD8 T cells in Susac syndrome. Study-wide findings and caveats: The study's TCR sequencing and HLA analysis covered a relatively small number of individuals, and the study acknowledged this.

With random hexamers, reverse transcription was performed on roughly 0.45 to 1 ug of RNA. MiXCR, applied by TCRdb to the immunoSEQ multiplex PCR reads, yields one record per CDR3 protein. The data show 120,000 to 150,000 distinct CDR3 sequences, around 95% seen once. Trimming at V came to 6 bases and at J to 4 bases, leaving 6 bases not matched to a gene. Germline V gene sequence: CDR1 SGHTA, CDR2 FQGNSA. The CDR3 extends over 14 amino acids. What was sequenced was CD4+ T cells from PBMCs. The chain uses TRBV7-2 and TRBJ1-2; 9 nucleotides align to TRBD1. The receptor's source is a human donor with Susac syndrome. As DNA, the CDR3 is TGTGCCAGCAGAGTCCGGGACAGGGCCTATGGCTACACCTTC. Translating gives CASRVRDRAYGYTF.